This T cell receptor (beta chain) stems from a study of tumor-infiltrating lymphocytes in localized non-small cell lung cancer (dated by TCRdb to the early 2020s). Background for the entire study: The cohort covered several histologies, both smokers and never-smokers, and patients whose samples were collected after neoadjuvant chemotherapy. Resected tumor tissue and uninvolved lung tissue described as non-adjacent to the tumor were contributed by each patient, with both tissues obtained from the same patient. In total, the ICON cohort consisted of roughly 150 surgical patients with localized non-small cell lung cancer who had their tumors resected. Flow cytometry, multiplex immunofluorescence, RNA-seq, exome sequencing and proteomics were applied to the same patients as TCR sequencing, which was one of several integrated assays. For more than 45 patients, immunoSEQ T-cell fraction was compared between paired tumor and uninvolved lung. General findings and caveats noted by the study authors: No difference in TCR-derived T-cell fraction was observed between the flow cytometry-defined immunotypes IM1 (good prognosis) and IM2 (poor prognosis). Because different assays used different pieces of the same tissue, technical variation could not be distinguished from intratumor heterogeneity. Tumor T-cell fraction from TCR sequencing was not associated with recurrence-free survival (p = 0.61). Higher T cell infiltration in tumors than in uninvolved lung tissue was supported by TCRbeta sequencing, consistent with immunofluorescence CD3 counts. Since assay coverage differed from patient to patient depending on how much tissue was available, TCR sequencing was done for only a subset of the cohort.

V is pared back by 0 bases and J by 4 bases, with 16 bases lying between the germline termini. CDR1 is given as MRHNA and CDR2 as SNTAGT, both from the germline V gene. CDR3 length: 17 amino acids, cysteine to phenylalanine. Only the CDR3 DNA is retained, 51 bases long and in frame from the first base. The first patient joined ICON in early 2016, and enrollment wrapped up when the last patient was enrolled in 2018. From a subcohort of 76 patients, fresh tumor and matched uninvolved tissue were collected for in-depth immune analyses, including TCR sequencing. DNA for TCR sequencing was isolated from bulk tissue, and no cell sorting was done. A note on this clone: This clone's antigen is unknown. No base quality information exists; no much larger clone differs at one position.

The immunoSEQ assay used for TCR sequencing gave the T-cell fraction in both tumor and uninvolved lung tissue. The paper's processing steps were these. For survival analysis, patients were divided into high (upper tertile) and low (lower two tertiles) T-cell fraction groups, which were compared by log-rank test. A signed-rank test was used to check for differences in T-cell fraction between paired tumor and uninvolved lung. The source is immuneACCESS, and TCRdb retained only in-frame sequences with V and J called. Part of the clones is not carried over; for the studies checked, unresolved V genes explain less than half of this, and the remainder is unexplained. The V and J calls and clone size are taken from that table; D and trimming were inferred from the DNA. This sample holds some 7,800 clones; roughly 82% were observed only once. The ten largest clonotypes hold about 4.6% of the sample.

The sequenced material came from lung tumor tissue. The TCR sequence derives from a human donor with non-small cell lung cancer. This chain is built from TRBV6-4 and TRBJ2-1, with the D gene possibly TRBD1 or TRBD2, each one fitting 5 bases. Here the CDR3 is given as CASSDSIPDWGYNEQFF. The DNA sequence reads TGTGCCAGCAGTGACTCGATACCTGATTGGGGGTACAATGAGCAGTTCTTC.